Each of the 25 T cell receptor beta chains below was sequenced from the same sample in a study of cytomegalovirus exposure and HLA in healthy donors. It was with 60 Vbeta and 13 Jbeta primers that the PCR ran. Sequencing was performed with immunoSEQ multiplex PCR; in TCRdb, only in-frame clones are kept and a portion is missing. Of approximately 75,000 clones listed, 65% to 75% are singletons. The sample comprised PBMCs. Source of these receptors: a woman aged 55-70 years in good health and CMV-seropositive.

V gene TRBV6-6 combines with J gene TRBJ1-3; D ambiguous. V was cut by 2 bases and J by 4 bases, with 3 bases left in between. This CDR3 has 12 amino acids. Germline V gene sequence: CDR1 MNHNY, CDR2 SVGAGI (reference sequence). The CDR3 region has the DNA TGTGCCAGCAGTTACGAGGGAAACACCATATATTTT. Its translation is CASSYEGNTIYF.

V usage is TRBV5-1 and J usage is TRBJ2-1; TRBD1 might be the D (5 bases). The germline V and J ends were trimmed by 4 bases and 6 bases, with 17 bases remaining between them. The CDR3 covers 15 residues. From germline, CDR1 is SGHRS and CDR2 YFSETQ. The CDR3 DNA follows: TGCGCCAGCAGCGTAACCGCCGTGGGGCTCAATGAGCAGTTCTTC. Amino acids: CASSVTAVGLNEQFF.

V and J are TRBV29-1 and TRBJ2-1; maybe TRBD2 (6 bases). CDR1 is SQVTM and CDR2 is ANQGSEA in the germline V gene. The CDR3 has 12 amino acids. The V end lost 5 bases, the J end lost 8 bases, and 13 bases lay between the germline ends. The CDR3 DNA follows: TGCAGCGTTCCCGGGGGTCGGGATGAGCAGTTCTTC. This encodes CSVPGGRDEQFF.

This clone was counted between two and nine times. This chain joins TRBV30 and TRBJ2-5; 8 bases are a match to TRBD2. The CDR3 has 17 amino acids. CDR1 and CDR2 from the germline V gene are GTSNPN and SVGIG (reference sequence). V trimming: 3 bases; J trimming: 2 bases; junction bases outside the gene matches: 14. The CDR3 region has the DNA TGTGCCTGGAGCGCAAGCCTCAGCGGGGGCCTTCAAGAGACCCAGTACTTC. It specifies CAWSASLSGGLQETQYF.

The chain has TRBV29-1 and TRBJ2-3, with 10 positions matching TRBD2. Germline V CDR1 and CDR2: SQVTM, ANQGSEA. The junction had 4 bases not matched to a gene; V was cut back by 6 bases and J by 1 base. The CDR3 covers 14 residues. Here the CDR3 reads CSVILAGGTDTQYF. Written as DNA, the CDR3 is TGCAGCGTCATCCTAGCGGGAGGCACAGATACGCAGTATTTT.

The CDR3 protein is CASSQVMTNEKLFF. The CDR3, as DNA: TGTGCCAGCTCGCAGGTTATGACTAATGAAAAACTGTTTTTT. The chain carries TRBV6-1 and TRBJ1-4; D uncertain. Trimming removed 8 bases at V and 2 bases at J, with 12 bases between. This CDR3 comprises 14 residues. Germline CDR1 MNHNS, CDR2 SASEGT.

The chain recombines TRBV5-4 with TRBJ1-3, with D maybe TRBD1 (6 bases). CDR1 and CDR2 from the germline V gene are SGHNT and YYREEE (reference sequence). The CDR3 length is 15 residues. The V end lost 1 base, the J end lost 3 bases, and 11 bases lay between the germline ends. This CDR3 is CASSLRQGRGNTIYF. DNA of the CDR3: TGTGCCAGCAGCTTGAGGCAGGGGCGTGGAAACACCATATATTTT.

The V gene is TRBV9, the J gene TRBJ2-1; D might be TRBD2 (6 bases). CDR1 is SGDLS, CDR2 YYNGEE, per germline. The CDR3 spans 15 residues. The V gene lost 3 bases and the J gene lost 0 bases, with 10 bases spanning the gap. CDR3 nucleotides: TGTGCCAGCAGCGGCGGGGTTAGCTCCTACAATGAGCAGTTCTTC. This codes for CASSGGVSSYNEQFF.

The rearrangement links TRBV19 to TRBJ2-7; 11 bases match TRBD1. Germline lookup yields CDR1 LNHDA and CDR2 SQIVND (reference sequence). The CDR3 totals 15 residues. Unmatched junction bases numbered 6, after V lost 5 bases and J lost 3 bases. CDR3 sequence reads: CASSDRTGGFYEQYF. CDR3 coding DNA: TGTGCCAGTAGTGATCGGACAGGGGGCTTCTACGAGCAGTACTTC. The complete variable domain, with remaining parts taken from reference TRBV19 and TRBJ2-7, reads DGGITQSPKYLFRKEGQNVTLSCEQNLNHDAMYWYRQDPGQGLRLIYYSQIVNDFQKGDIAEGYSVSREKKESFPLTVTSAQKNPTAFYLCASSDRTGGFYEQYFGPGTRLTVT.

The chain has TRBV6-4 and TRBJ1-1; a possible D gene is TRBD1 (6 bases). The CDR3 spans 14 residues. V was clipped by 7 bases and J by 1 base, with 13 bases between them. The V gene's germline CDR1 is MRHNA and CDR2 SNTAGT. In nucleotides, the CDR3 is TGTGCCAGCAAACCGGGACAAGGGAACACTGAAGCTTTCTTT. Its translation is CASKPGQGNTEAFF.

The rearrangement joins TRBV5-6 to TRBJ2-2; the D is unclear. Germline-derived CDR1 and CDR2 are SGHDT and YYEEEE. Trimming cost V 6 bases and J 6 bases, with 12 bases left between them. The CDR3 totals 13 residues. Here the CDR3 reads CASNTRRPGELFF. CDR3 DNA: TGTGCCAGCAACACCCGGCGGCCCGGGGAGCTGTTTTTT.

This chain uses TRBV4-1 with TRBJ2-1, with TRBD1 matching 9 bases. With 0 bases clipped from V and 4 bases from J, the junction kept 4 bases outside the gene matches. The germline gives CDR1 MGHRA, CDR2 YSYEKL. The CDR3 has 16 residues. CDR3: CASSQDGQGFYNEQFF. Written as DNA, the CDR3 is TGCGCCAGCAGCCAAGACGGACAGGGGTTTTACAATGAGCAGTTCTTC.

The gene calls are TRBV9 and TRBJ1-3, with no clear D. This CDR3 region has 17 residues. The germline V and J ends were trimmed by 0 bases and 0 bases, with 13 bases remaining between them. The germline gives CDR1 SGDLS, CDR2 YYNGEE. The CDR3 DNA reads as TGTGCCAGCAGCGTAGCGGGCGGAGGGTTCTCTGGAAACACCATATATTTT. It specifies CASSVAGGGFSGNTIYF.

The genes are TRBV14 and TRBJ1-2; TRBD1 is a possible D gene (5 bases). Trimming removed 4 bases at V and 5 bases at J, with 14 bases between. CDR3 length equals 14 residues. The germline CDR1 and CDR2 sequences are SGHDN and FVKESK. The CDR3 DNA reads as TGTGCCAGCAGCCCGAGACAGTCTTATTATGGCTACACCTTC. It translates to CASSPRQSYYGYTF.

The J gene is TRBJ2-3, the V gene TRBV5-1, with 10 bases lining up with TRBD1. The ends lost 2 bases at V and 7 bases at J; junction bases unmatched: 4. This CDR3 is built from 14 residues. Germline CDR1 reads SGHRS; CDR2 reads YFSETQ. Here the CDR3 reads CASSFGTGENTQYF. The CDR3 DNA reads TGCGCCAGCAGCTTCGGGACAGGGGAGAATACGCAGTATTTT.

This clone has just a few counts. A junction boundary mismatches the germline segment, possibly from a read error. The DNA for the CDR3 is TGTGCCAGCAGTGAGAGGAGGGGACCCTACGCGCAGTACTTC. Translated: CASSERRGPYAQYF. The chain recombines TRBV2 with TRBJ2-7, with TRBD2 as a possible D gene (6 bases). Germline V CDR1 and CDR2: SNHLY, FYNNEI. The CDR3 has 14 residues.

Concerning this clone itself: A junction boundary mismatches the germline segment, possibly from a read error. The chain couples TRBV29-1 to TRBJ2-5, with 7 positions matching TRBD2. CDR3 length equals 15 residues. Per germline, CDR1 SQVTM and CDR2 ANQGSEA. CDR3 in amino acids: CSVEGSAGVEEAQYF. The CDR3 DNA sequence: TGCAGCGTTGAAGGGTCCGCGGGAGTAGAAGAGGCCCAGTACTTC.

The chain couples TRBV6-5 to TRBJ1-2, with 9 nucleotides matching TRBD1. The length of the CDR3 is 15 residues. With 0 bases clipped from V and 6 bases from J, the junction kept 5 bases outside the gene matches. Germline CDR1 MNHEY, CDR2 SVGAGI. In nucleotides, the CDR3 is TGTGCCAGCAGTTACTCTCCGTGGGACAGGGATGGCTACACCTTC. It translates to CASSYSPWDRDGYTF.

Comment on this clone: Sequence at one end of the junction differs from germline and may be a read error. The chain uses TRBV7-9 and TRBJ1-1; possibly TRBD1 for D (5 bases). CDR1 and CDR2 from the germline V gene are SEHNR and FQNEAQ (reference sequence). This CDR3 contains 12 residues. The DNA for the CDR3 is TGTTCCAGCAGCCCACGGGGGACTGAAGCTTTCTTT. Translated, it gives CSSSPRGTEAFF.

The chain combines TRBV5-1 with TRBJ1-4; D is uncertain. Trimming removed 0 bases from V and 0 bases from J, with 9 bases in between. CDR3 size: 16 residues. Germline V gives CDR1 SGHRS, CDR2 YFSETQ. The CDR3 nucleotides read TGCGCCAGCAGCTTGGATGGGAGATCAACTAATGAAAAACTGTTTTTT. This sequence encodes CASSLDGRSTNEKLFF.

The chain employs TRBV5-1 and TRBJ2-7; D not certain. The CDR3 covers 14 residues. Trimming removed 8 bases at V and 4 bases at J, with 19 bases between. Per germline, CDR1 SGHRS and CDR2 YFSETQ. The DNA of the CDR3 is TGCGCCAGTGGTCTATACGGTGCGTATTACGAGCAGTACTTC. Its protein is CASGLYGAYYEQYF.

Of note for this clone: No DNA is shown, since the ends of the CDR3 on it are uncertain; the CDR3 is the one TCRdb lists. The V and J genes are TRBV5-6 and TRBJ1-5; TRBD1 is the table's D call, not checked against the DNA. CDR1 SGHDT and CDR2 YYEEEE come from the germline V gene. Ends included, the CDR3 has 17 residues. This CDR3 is CASSLFGPGYSNQPQHF.

CDR3 bases: TGTGCCAGCAGTGATGAGGCAAAGCAGTCCAATGAGCAGTTCTTC. This encodes CASSDEAKQSNEQFF. The chain uses TRBV6-4 and TRBJ2-1; D is unresolved. The ends were cut back, 3 bases at V and 6 bases at J, with 15 bases in the middle. Germline V gives CDR1 MRHNA, CDR2 SNTAGT. This CDR3 comprises 15 residues.

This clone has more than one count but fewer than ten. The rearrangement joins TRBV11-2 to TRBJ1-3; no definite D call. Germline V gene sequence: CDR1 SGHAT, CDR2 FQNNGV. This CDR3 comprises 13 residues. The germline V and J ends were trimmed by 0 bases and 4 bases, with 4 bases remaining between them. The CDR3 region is CASSLESGNTIYF. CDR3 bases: TGTGCCAGCAGCTTAGAATCGGGAAACACCATATATTTT. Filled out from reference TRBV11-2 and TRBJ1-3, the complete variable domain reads EAGVAQSPRYKIIEKRQSVAFWCNPISGHATLYWYQQILGQGPKLLIQFQNNGVVDDSQLPKDRFSAERLKGVDSTLKIQPAKLEDSAVYLCASSLESGNTIYFGEGSWLTVV.

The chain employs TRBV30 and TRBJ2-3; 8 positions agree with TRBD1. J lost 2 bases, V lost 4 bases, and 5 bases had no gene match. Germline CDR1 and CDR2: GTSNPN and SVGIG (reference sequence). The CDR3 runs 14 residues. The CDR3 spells CAWKRTGFTDTQYF. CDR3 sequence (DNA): TGTGCCTGGAAGCGGACAGGGTTCACAGATACGCAGTATTTT.